This T cell receptor beta chain is drawn from a study of cytomegalovirus exposure and HLA in healthy donors. Trimming cost V 2 bases and J 5 bases; bases outside gene matches: 5. The CDR3 has 14 amino acids. Looked up from germline, CDR1 is MGHRA and CDR2 is YSYEKL. To note about this clone: Its antigen remains unknown.

General study points: Common viral pathogens (according to a later analysis) appeared linked to several of the most significant clusters.

Primers: 60 Vbeta forward and 13 Jbeta reverse. Assay: immunoSEQ multiplex PCR; the TCRdb copy retains only in-frame clones and omits some. The sample lists 170,000 or so clones, less than 90% occurring once. What was sequenced was PBMCs. This receptor was obtained from a man between 18 and 35 years old in good health and CMV-seronegative. The chain links TRBV4-1 to TRBJ1-2; TRBD1 aligns across 7 bases. Written as DNA, the CDR3 is TGCGCCAGCAGCCAAAGGACAGGACAATATGGCTACACCTTC. Residues: CASSQRTGQYGYTF.